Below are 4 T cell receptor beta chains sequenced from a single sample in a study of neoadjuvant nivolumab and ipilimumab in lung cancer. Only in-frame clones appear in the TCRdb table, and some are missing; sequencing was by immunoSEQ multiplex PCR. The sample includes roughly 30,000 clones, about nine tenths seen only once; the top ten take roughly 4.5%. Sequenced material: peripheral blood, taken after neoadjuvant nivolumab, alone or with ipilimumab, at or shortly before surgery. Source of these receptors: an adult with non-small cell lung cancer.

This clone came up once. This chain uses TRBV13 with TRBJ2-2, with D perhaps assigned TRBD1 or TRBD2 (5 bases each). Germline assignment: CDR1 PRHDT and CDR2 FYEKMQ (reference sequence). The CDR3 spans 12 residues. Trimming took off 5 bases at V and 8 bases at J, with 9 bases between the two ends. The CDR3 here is CASSRWGGELFF. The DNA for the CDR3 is TGTGCCAGCAGCCGCTGGGGGGGGGAGCTGTTTTTT. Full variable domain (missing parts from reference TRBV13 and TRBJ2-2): AAGVIQSPRHLIKEKRETATLKCYPIPRHDTVYWYQQGPGQDPQFLISFYEKMQSDKGSIPDRFSAQQFSDYHSELNMSSLELGDSALYFCASSRWGGELFFGEGSRLTVL.

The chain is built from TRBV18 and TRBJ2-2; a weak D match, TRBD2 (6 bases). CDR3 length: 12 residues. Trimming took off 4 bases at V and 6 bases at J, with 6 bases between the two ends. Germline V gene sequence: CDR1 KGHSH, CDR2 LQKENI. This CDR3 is CASSRLAGELFF. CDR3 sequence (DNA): TGTGCCAGCTCACGACTAGCCGGGGAGCTGTTTTTT.

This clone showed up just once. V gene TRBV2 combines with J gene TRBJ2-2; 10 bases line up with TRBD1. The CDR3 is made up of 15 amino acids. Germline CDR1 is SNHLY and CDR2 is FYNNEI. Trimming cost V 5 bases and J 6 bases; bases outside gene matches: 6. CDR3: CASSKDRGLAGELFF. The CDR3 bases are TGTGCCAGCAGTAAAGACAGGGGGCTTGCCGGGGAGCTGTTTTTT. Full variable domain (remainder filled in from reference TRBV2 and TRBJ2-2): EPEVTQTPSHQVTQMGQEVILRCVPISNHLYFYWYRQILGQKVEFLVSFYNNEISEKSEIFDDQFSVERPDGSNFTLKIRSTKLEDSAMYFCASSKDRGLAGELFFGEGSRLTVL.

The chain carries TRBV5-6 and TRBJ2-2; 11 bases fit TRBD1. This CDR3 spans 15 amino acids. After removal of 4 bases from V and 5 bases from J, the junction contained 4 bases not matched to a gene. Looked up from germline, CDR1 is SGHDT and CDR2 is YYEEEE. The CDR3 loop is CASSPDRGLTGELFF. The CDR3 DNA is TGTGCCAGCAGCCCGGACAGGGGGCTTACCGGGGAGCTGTTTTTT.